Listed here are 31 T cell receptor beta chains from one sample, sequenced in a study of T-cell reconstitution after alpha-beta-depleted transplantation in children. This sample's TCRbeta library carried unique molecular identifier barcodes. TCRdb recomputed calls from the PCR reads with MiXCR, one row per CDR3 protein. The data contain hundreds of thousands of distinct CDR3 sequences, 15% to 20% of them singletons. The sequences come from PBMCs from the stem cell graft donor, collected from the stem cell graft. The receptor set was obtained from a human donor who donated a stem cell graft to a child with acute myeloid leukemia.

The V gene is TRBV30, the J gene TRBJ2-1; a weak D match, TRBD1 (6 bases). The V end lost 3 bases, the J end lost 4 bases, and 13 bases lay between the germline ends. The CDR3 spans 14 residues. CDR1 is GTSNPN and CDR2 is SVGIG in the germline V gene (reference sequence). The CDR3 here is CAWSEGTSYNEQFF. In DNA, the CDR3 is TGTGCCTGGAGCGAGGGGACATCTTACAATGAGCAGTTCTTC.

In this sample, this clonotype turned up many times. The gene calls are TRBV6-1 and TRBJ1-5; TRBD1 matches at 8 bases. Germline CDR1 and CDR2: MNHNS and SASEGT. V gave up 3 bases and J gave up 5 bases; unmatched junction bases: 3. This CDR3 has 14 amino acids. The DNA for the CDR3 is TGTGCCAGCAGTGACGCGGACAGGGATCAGCCCCAGCATTTT. Translating it yields CASSDADRDQPQHF.

This clonotype was observed at least ten times. The chain has TRBV5-5 and TRBJ2-1; D is ambiguous. This CDR3 region has 15 residues. The germline CDR1 and CDR2 sequences are SGHKS and YYEKEE (reference sequence). Trimming took off 2 bases at V and 2 bases at J, with 11 bases between the two ends. The CDR3 DNA sequence: TGTGCCAGCAGCTTTGACGTCGGCCCCTACAATGAGCAGTTCTTC. Protein sequence: CASSFDVGPYNEQFF.

This clonotype was observed a few times. The V and J genes are TRBV4-1 and TRBJ2-3; D remains unclear. The germline V gene encodes CDR1 MGHRA and CDR2 YSYEKL. Deletions cut 0 bases from V and 3 bases from J, with 4 bases between. The CDR3 loop spans 13 amino acids. DNA of the CDR3: TGCGCCAGCAGCCAAGAGAAAACAGATACGCAGTATTTT. This sequence encodes CASSQEKTDTQYF.

This clonotype was observed many times. The chain carries TRBV20-1 and TRBJ1-5, with TRBD1 identical over 8 bases. This CDR3 is built from 14 residues. Germline V gene lookup returns CDR1 DFQATT and CDR2 SNEGSKA (reference sequence). With V trimmed by 5 bases and J by 0 bases, 3 bases remained unmatched. CDR3 nucleotides: TGCAGTGCTCTCAGGGGGCCTAGCAATCAGCCCCAGCATTTT. Amino acids: CSALRGPSNQPQHF.

This clonotype was detected many times. This chain connects TRBV10-3 to TRBJ1-5; D is undetermined. The CDR3 spans 14 residues. Germline CDR1 reads ENHRY; CDR2 reads SYGVKD. V lost 3 bases, J lost 7 bases, and 13 bases lay in between. CDR3 sequence reads: CAISDGHPRQPQHF. CDR3 nucleotide sequence: TGTGCCATCAGTGACGGGCACCCTCGACAGCCCCAGCATTTT.

This clonotype was recorded a few times. V is TRBV6-5 and J is TRBJ1-5, with a weak D call TRBD1 (5 bases). Germline lookup yields CDR1 MNHEY and CDR2 SVGAGI. CDR3 length: 18 residues. Trimming stripped 8 bases from V and 2 bases from J, with 25 bases between. CDR3 sequence reads: CASGFGGSLNAGNQPQHF. In DNA form, the CDR3 reads TGTGCCAGCGGCTTTGGGGGGTCCTTAAACGCCGGCAATCAGCCCCAGCATTTT.

A few counts support this clonotype. The chain employs TRBV12-3 or TRBV12-4 and TRBJ1-5; D is uncertain. Trimming took off 7 bases at V and 0 bases at J, with 16 bases between the two ends. The CDR3 is 16 amino acids. CDR3 sequence (DNA): TGTGCCAGCACCCCTGACCTAGAAAGTAGCAATCAGCCCCAGCATTTT. It specifies CASTPDLESSNQPQHF.

Many counts were recorded for this clonotype. The rearrangement links TRBV20-1 to TRBJ1-5; D is possibly TRBD1 (5 bases). V gave up 0 bases and J gave up 9 bases, with 15 bases separating them. Germline CDR1 DFQATT, CDR2 SNEGSKA (reference sequence). The CDR3 covers 14 residues. The CDR3 DNA is TGCAGTGCTAGAGATCCGGCTTTAACAGGGCCCCAGCATTTT. Translation gives CSARDPALTGPQHF.

This clonotype was recorded many times. The chain employs TRBV20-1 and TRBJ1-1, with D perhaps TRBD1 (5 bases). V lost 5 bases, J lost 3 bases, and 16 bases lay in between. The CDR3 is made up of 14 amino acids. In germline, CDR1 is DFQATT, CDR2 SNEGSKA (reference sequence). For the CDR3, the DNA is TGCAGTGCTCTACAGGACGAAAAGTACACTGAAGCTTTCTTT. This encodes CSALQDEKYTEAFF.

This clonotype was counted at least ten times. This chain connects TRBV29-1 to TRBJ1-2, with TRBD1 as a possible D gene (5 bases). The CDR3 is made up of 13 amino acids. V lost 6 bases to trimming and J lost 0 bases, with 11 bases between them. CDR1 is SQVTM, CDR2 ANQGSEA, per germline. CDR3 residues: CSVMTVTNYGYTF. The CDR3 nucleotides are TGCAGCGTGATGACAGTGACTAACTATGGCTACACCTTC.

This clonotype was observed at least ten times. The chain carries TRBV20-1 and TRBJ1-2, with D possibly TRBD1 on 5 matching bases. CDR1 and CDR2 (germline): DFQATT, SNEGSKA (reference sequence). Deletions cut 3 bases from V and 1 base from J, with 12 bases between. The CDR3 contains 14 residues. Here the CDR3 DNA reads TGCAGTGCTAGTCCGGGACCGGATAACTATGGCTACACCTTC. Amino acid sequence: CSASPGPDNYGYTF.

The table lists this clonotype with many counts. J is TRBJ2-1 and V is TRBV6-2 or TRBV6-3; D is uncertain. Trimming took off 2 bases at V and 3 bases at J, with 2 bases between the two ends. The CDR3 runs to 12 residues. Germline CDR1 and CDR2: MNHEY and SVGEGT. The CDR3 loop is CASSYGYNEQFF. The CDR3 DNA reads TGTGCCAGCAGTTACGGCTACAATGAGCAGTTCTTC.

In its sample, this clonotype was seen many times. The chain joins TRBV29-1 to TRBJ2-3; 7 bases are shared with TRBD2. From germline, CDR1 is SQVTM and CDR2 ANQGSEA. This CDR3 has 15 amino acids. J was trimmed by 1 base and V by 7 bases; bases with no gene match: 11. As DNA, the CDR3 is TGCAGCGCCGAACCGTCCCTAGCGGGCACAGATACGCAGTATTTT. It translates to CSAEPSLAGTDTQYF.

This chain uses TRBV5-6 with TRBJ1-2; possibly TRBD1 for D (6 bases). The CDR3 covers 15 residues. Germline V gene lookup returns CDR1 SGHDT and CDR2 YYEEEE. Trimming removed 4 bases from V and 5 bases from J, with 18 bases in between. The DNA for the CDR3 is TGTGCCAGCAGCCCTGGTGGTGGGCAGGGGTATGGCTACACCTTC. This translates into CASSPGGGQGYGYTF.

This clonotype came up many times. The rearrangement links TRBV20-1 to TRBJ2-7; D remains ambiguous. CDR1 is DFQATT, CDR2 SNEGSKA, per germline (reference sequence). The V and J ends lost 4 bases and 2 bases respectively, with 9 bases between them. The CDR3 covers 12 residues. In DNA form, the CDR3 reads TGCAGTGCTAACCTACCAGCCTACGAGCAGTACGTC. It encodes CSANLPAYEQYV.

In its sample, this clonotype was seen a few times. V and J are TRBV4-1 and TRBJ2-7; D may be TRBD1 (5 bases). This CDR3 has 15 amino acids. The V gene's germline CDR1 is MGHRA and CDR2 YSYEKL. The V gene lost 0 bases and the J gene lost 5 bases, with 14 bases spanning the gap. The CDR3 sequence is CASSQEGLRGNEQYF. The CDR3 region has the DNA TGCGCCAGCAGCCAAGAGGGGCTTAGAGGAAACGAGCAGTACTTC.

This clonotype was counted at least ten times. The chain is built from TRBV5-1 and TRBJ2-7; D unclear. The CDR3 runs 12 residues. CDR1 SGHRS and CDR2 YFSETQ come from the germline V gene. Deletions cut 6 bases from V and 3 bases from J, with 10 bases between. CDR3 sequence: CASTADHYEQYF. CDR3 sequence (DNA): TGCGCCAGCACGGCGGACCACTACGAGCAGTACTTC.

This chain links TRBV19 with TRBJ1-2; D gene ambiguous. The V gene's germline CDR1 is LNHDA and CDR2 SQIVND (reference sequence). Between the trimmed V and J ends, which lost 6 bases and 3 bases, there was a span of 2 bases. The CDR3 consists of 10 residues. CDR3 amino acids: CASRDYGYTF. The DNA of the CDR3 is TGTGCCAGTAGAGACTATGGCTACACCTTC.

This clonotype was seen ten or more times. The V and J genes are TRBV27 and TRBJ1-1; D is perhaps TRBD1 (5 bases). The ends were cut back, 5 bases at V and 3 bases at J, with 16 bases in the middle. The CDR3 covers 15 residues. Germline-derived CDR1 and CDR2 are MNHEY and SMNVEV (reference sequence). CDR3 protein: CASSPRTSQDTEAFF. The CDR3 bases are TGTGCCAGCAGTCCTCGGACATCCCAGGACACTGAAGCTTTCTTT.

This clonotype was detected only a few times. The CDR3 region is CASSSPLRNIQYF. As DNA, the CDR3 is TGTGCCAGCAGCTCGCCCCTCAGAAACATTCAGTACTTC. J is TRBJ2-4 and V is TRBV7-9, with D hard to call. The germline V gene encodes CDR1 SEHNR and CDR2 FQNEAQ (reference sequence). The V end lost 4 bases, the J end lost 6 bases, and 10 bases lay between the germline ends. This CDR3 comprises 13 residues. The full variable domain, its missing parts supplied by reference TRBV7-9 and TRBJ2-4, is DTGVSQNPRHKITKRGQNVTFRCDPISEHNRLYWYRQTLGQGPEFLTYFQNEAQLEKSRLLSDRFSAERPKGSFSTLEIQRTEQGDSAMYLCASSSPLRNIQYFGAGTRLSVL.

This clonotype was counted a few times. V usage is TRBV10-3 and J usage is TRBJ2-3; 7 bases align to TRBD2. Germline trimming cut 3 bases from V and 1 base from J; bases unmatched to any gene: 4. Germline assignment: CDR1 ENHRY and CDR2 SYGVKD. The CDR3 runs to 15 residues. Here the CDR3 reads CAISESSGGTDTQYF. The CDR3 DNA sequence: TGTGCCATCAGTGAATCCAGCGGGGGCACAGATACGCAGTATTTT.

This clonotype occurred many times. This chain links TRBV20-1 with TRBJ1-5, with 7 bases that match TRBD1. Germline loops: CDR1 DFQATT, CDR2 SNEGSKA (reference sequence). CDR3 length: 14 amino acids. Unmatched junction bases numbered 10, after V lost 5 bases and J lost 6 bases. CDR3 region: CSALETGRFQPQHF. CDR3 DNA: TGCAGTGCTCTCGAGACAGGGAGGTTTCAGCCCCAGCATTTT.

The sample holds a few counts of this clonotype. CDR3: CASGLSNEKGSGANVLTF. The CDR3 DNA reads as TGTGCTAGTGGTTTAAGTAATGAGAAGGGGTCTGGGGCCAACGTCCTGACTTTC. The chain recombines TRBV12-5 with TRBJ2-6, with a possible D match to TRBD1 (5 bases). V was clipped by 3 bases and J by 1 base, with 16 bases between them. Germline-derived CDR1 and CDR2 are LGHNT and FRNRAP. The CDR3 extends over 18 amino acids.

This chain uses TRBV4-3 with TRBJ2-1, with D possibly matching TRBD2 (5 bases). The germline V gene has CDR1 LGHNA and CDR2 YSLEER. V lost 0 bases, J lost 0 bases, and 12 bases lay in between. CDR3 length equals 17 residues. CDR3 in amino acids: CASSQDERDPSYNEQFF. The CDR3, as DNA: TGCGCCAGCAGCCAAGATGAGAGGGATCCCTCCTACAATGAGCAGTTCTTC.

The V and J genes are TRBV5-5 and TRBJ1-4; D is uncertain. This CDR3 is built from 15 residues. Looked up from germline, CDR1 is SGHKS and CDR2 is YYEKEE (reference sequence). V was pared by 0 bases and J by 8 bases, with 14 bases between. This CDR3 reads CASSLVGSAREKLFF. The CDR3 region has the DNA TGTGCCAGCAGCTTGGTGGGCAGCGCCAGAGAAAAACTGTTTTTT.

This clonotype was recorded a few times. This chain links TRBV7-2 with TRBJ1-3; D remains unclear. Trimming removed 4 bases at V and 0 bases at J, with 7 bases between. Germline V gives CDR1 SGHTA, CDR2 FQGNSA. This CDR3 spans 14 amino acids. CDR3: CASSSQISGNTIYF. CDR3 sequence (DNA): TGTGCCAGCAGCTCCCAGATCTCTGGAAACACCATATATTTT. The variable domain in full, with the rest retrieved from reference TRBV7-2 and TRBJ1-3, is GAGVSQSPSNKVTEKGKDVELRCDPISGHTALYWYRQSLGQGLEFLIYFQGNSAPDKSGLPSDRFSAERTGGSVSTLTIQRTQQEDSAVYLCASSSQISGNTIYFGEGSWLTVV.

This clonotype has at least ten counts. V usage is TRBV28 and J usage is TRBJ1-1; unclear D gene. The CDR3 extends over 11 amino acids. V lost 8 bases to trimming and J lost 4 bases, with 8 bases between them. Germline V CDR1 and CDR2: MDHEN, SYDVKM. CDR3 residues: CASLETTEAFF. In DNA form, the CDR3 reads TGTGCCAGCCTCGAGACCACTGAAGCTTTCTTT.

This sequence joins TRBV11-3 and TRBJ2-7; maybe TRBD1 (5 bases). Per the germline V gene, CDR1 is SGHNT and CDR2 is YENEEA. With 6 bases removed from V and 5 bases from J, the gap between germline ends came to 8 bases. The CDR3 consists of 11 residues. In DNA form, the CDR3 reads TGTGCCAGCAGGCAGGGCGACGAGCAGTACTTC. It codes for CASRQGDEQYF. Full variable domain (remainder filled in from reference TRBV11-3 and TRBJ2-7): EAGVVQSPRYKIIEKKQPVAFWCNPISGHNTLYWYLQNLGQGPELLIRYENEEAVDDSQLPKDRFSAERLKGVDSTLKIQPAELGDSAVYLCASRQGDEQYFGPGTRLTVT.

This sequence joins TRBV20-1 and TRBJ1-6; D is undetermined. Germline values: CDR1 DFQATT, CDR2 SNEGSKA (reference sequence). The CDR3 spans 14 residues. V was clipped by 3 bases and J by 6 bases, with 12 bases between them. The DNA for the CDR3 is TGCAGTGCTAGTTTAGGCGGGCCTAATTCACCCCTCCACTTT. This codes for CSASLGGPNSPLHF.

J is TRBJ1-1 and V is TRBV7-9; D is perhaps TRBD1 (6 bases). CDR3 length equals 14 residues. Looked up from germline, CDR1 is SEHNR and CDR2 is FQNEAQ (reference sequence). V was cut by 4 bases and J by 5 bases, with 14 bases left in between. CDR3 nucleotides: TGTGCCAGCAGCTCCCGGGGGGCAGAAACTGAAGCTTTCTTT. This translates into CASSSRGAETEAFF.